The 20 T cell receptor beta chains given below trace back to one sample, sequenced in a study of T cell responses to AZD1222 COVID-19 vaccine. Profiling relied on immunoSEQ multiplex PCR, and the TCRdb table lists in-frame clones only, not all of them. Seen here are 150,000 to 200,000 clones, around 88% observed once, and the top ten hold 11%. Sequencing used peripheral blood, obtained 28 days after the second AZD1222 dose. The receptors originated from an adult who received the AZD1222 COVID-19 vaccine.

J is TRBJ2-3 and V is TRBV5-4; D may be TRBD1 or TRBD2 (5 bases each). V lost 1 base, J lost 6 bases, and 9 bases lay in between. Germline V gives CDR1 SGHNT, CDR2 YYREEE (reference sequence). CDR3 size: 13 residues. CDR3 DNA: TGTGCCAGCAGCTTGATGGGACCCGATACGCAGTATTTT. This translates into CASSLMGPDTQYF.

This clone has just one count. The rearrangement links TRBV4-1 to TRBJ2-3; no reliable D call. Germline CDR1 reads MGHRA; CDR2 reads YSYEKL. This CDR3 has 14 amino acids. V was pared by 7 bases and J by 6 bases, with 17 bases between. The CDR3 DNA reads TGCGCCAGCACCCTGACCCCGCAAGGGGATACGCAGTATTTT. Its protein product is CASTLTPQGDTQYF.

The rearrangement uses TRBV30 and TRBJ1-5; D is possibly TRBD1 (6 bases). In germline, CDR1 is GTSNPN, CDR2 SVGIG (reference sequence). With 3 bases removed from V and 5 bases from J, the gap between germline ends came to 8 bases. CDR3 length: 12 residues. The CDR3 DNA sequence: TGTGCCTGGAGGGCAGGGGATCAGCCCCAGCATTTT. This gives the protein CAWRAGDQPQHF.

This clone was counted between two and nine times. The V gene is TRBV9, the J gene TRBJ1-5; TRBD1 agrees at 9 bases. V trimming: 3 bases; J trimming: 3 bases; junction bases outside the gene matches: 4. Germline V gene sequence: CDR1 SGDLS, CDR2 YYNGEE. This CDR3 is 15 amino acids long. The CDR3 sequence is CASSAGTGLNQPQHF. The CDR3 nucleotides are TGTGCCAGCAGCGCAGGGACAGGGCTCAATCAGCCCCAGCATTTT.

The DNA of the CDR3 is TGTGCCAGCAGCCCGACAGGGGGTTTGGGGTACGAGCAGTACTTC. This sequence encodes CASSPTGGLGYEQYF. V and J are TRBV7-3 and TRBJ2-7, with TRBD1 identical over 9 bases. The CDR3 consists of 15 residues. Germline V CDR1 and CDR2: SGHTA, FQGTGA. The ends lost 5 bases at V and 4 bases at J; junction bases unmatched: 9.

The V call is TRBV11-3, the J call TRBJ2-2; D not resolved. This CDR3 is 11 amino acids long. The germline V gene encodes CDR1 SGHNT and CDR2 YENEEA. V gave up 1 base and J gave up 6 bases, with 0 bases separating them. The DNA for the CDR3 is TGTGCCAGCAGCTTAGCCGGGGAGCTGTTTTTT. Protein: CASSLAGELFF.

The V call is TRBV18, the J call TRBJ1-3; D call uncertain. Trimming left V 8 bases short and J 3 bases short, with 5 bases between. CDR1 KGHSH and CDR2 LQKENI come from the germline V gene. The CDR3 totals 11 residues. DNA for the CDR3: TGTGCCAGCGACGGTGGAAACACCATATATTTT. Amino acids: CASDGGNTIYF.

The chain links TRBV7-9 to TRBJ2-7, with 8 bases identical to TRBD2. Germline CDR1 and CDR2: SEHNR and FQNEAQ (reference sequence). The CDR3 is 14 amino acids. V lost 1 base, J lost 2 bases, and 1 base stayed unmatched. Here the CDR3 reads CASSLDGGAYEQYF. The CDR3 nucleotides read TGTGCCAGCAGCTTAGACGGGGGGGCCTACGAGCAGTACTTC. The full variable domain, its missing parts supplied by reference TRBV7-9 and TRBJ2-7, is DTGVSQNPRHKITKRGQNVTFRCDPISEHNRLYWYRQTLGQGPEFLTYFQNEAQLEKSRLLSDRFSAERPKGSFSTLEIQRTEQGDSAMYLCASSLDGGAYEQYFGPGTRLTVT.

The sample holds one count of this clone. V usage is TRBV5-8 and J usage is TRBJ1-5, with 7 positions matching TRBD1. The V gene end was trimmed by 4 bases and the J gene end by 5 bases; junction bases not matched to a gene: 9. The CDR3 contains 15 residues. Germline CDR1 is SGHTS and CDR2 is YDEGEE. CDR3 in DNA: TGTGCCAGCAGCCCCCCAAGGGGGCCGGATCAGCCCCAGCATTTT. This codes for CASSPPRGPDQPQHF.

The chain links TRBV2 to TRBJ2-7; D might be TRBD1 (5 bases). Trimming removed 2 bases at V and 0 bases at J, with 8 bases between. This CDR3 has 14 residues. Germline V gene data show CDR1 as SNHLY and CDR2 as FYNNEI. CDR3 sequence reads: CASSEQGPSYEQYF. In nucleotides, the CDR3 is TGTGCCAGCAGTGAACAGGGTCCCTCCTACGAGCAGTACTTC.

The CDR3 DNA sequence: TGTGCCAGCAGCCCCCTGGGCCGCTCAGGCGAGCAGTACTTC. Translating gives CASSPLGRSGEQYF. V is TRBV7-7 and J is TRBJ2-7; D not certain. Germline V gene sequence: CDR1 SSHAT, CDR2 FNYEAQ (reference sequence). The CDR3 has 14 amino acids. Trimming took off 5 bases at V and 6 bases at J, with 17 bases between the two ends. Filled out from reference TRBV7-7 and TRBJ2-7, the complete variable domain reads GAGVSQSPRYKVTKRGQDVTLRCDPISSHATLYWYQQALGQGPEFLTYFNYEAQPDKSGLPSDRFSAERPEGSISTLTIQRTEQRDSAMYRCASSPLGRSGEQYFGPGTRLTVT.

The chain recombines TRBV7-9 with TRBJ1-3, with D unresolved. The CDR3 has 15 amino acids. From germline, CDR1 is SEHNR and CDR2 FQNEAQ (reference sequence). Trimming removed 1 base at V and 3 bases at J, with 10 bases between. The CDR3 DNA reads as TGTGCCAGCAGCTTAGAGGGCATCGGTGGAAACACCATATATTTT. Translation: CASSLEGIGGNTIYF.

This chain uses TRBV2 with TRBJ1-1, with D maybe TRBD1 (5 bases). V was clipped by 2 bases and J by 1 base, with 17 bases between them. The CDR3 runs to 17 residues. Germline V CDR1 and CDR2: SNHLY, FYNNEI. The CDR3 DNA reads TGTGCCAGCAGTGAAAATCCGTGGGGGATTGGGAACACTGAAGCTTTCTTT. It yields the protein CASSENPWGIGNTEAFF.

This clone was seen a single time. Other DNA sequences within the sample encode an identical CDR3. The V gene is TRBV19, the J gene TRBJ1-4; TRBD1 matches at 10 bases. Per germline, CDR1 LNHDA and CDR2 SQIVND (reference sequence). The J segment lost 8 bases and the V segment lost 3 bases, leaving 6 bases of the junction unmatched. The CDR3 has 15 residues. CDR3 sequence (DNA): TGTGCCAGTAGTATCGGGGACAGGGGAGGAGAAAAACTGTTTTTT. This sequence encodes CASSIGDRGGEKLFF.

This rearrangement joins TRBV29-1 to TRBJ1-1; D perhaps matches TRBD1 (5 bases). Per germline, CDR1 SQVTM and CDR2 ANQGSEA. The CDR3 totals 15 residues. The V and J ends lost 7 bases and 5 bases respectively, with 23 bases between them. CDR3 sequence reads: CSANGGWGVRTEAFF. DNA for the CDR3: TGCAGCGCTAACGGCGGTTGGGGGGTCAGGACTGAAGCTTTCTTT.

In its sample, this clone was seen a few times. CDR3 residues: CASRLYTNTEAFF. The CDR3 DNA is TGTGCCAGCAGACTGTATACAAACACTGAAGCTTTCTTT. The gene calls are TRBV2 and TRBJ1-1; D not resolved. Germline V CDR1 and CDR2: SNHLY, FYNNEI. This CDR3 region has 13 residues. V was shortened by 6 bases and J by 2 bases, with 10 bases between the two germline ends.

V and J are TRBV3-1 (or the pseudogene TRBV3-2) and TRBJ2-5; 7 bases are a match to TRBD2. This CDR3 spans 17 amino acids. CDR1 and CDR2 (germline): LGHDT, YNNKEL (reference sequence). Losses at the gene ends were 1 base for V and 2 bases for J; bases not matched to a gene: 10. DNA of the CDR3: TGTGCCAGCAGCCAAGTTCCCGCGGGGGTCGGGCAAGAGACCCAGTACTTC. It translates to CASSQVPAGVGQETQYF.

The CDR3 spells CASSTTGSNYGYTF. CDR3 DNA sequence: TGTGCCAGTAGTACTACAGGGTCTAACTATGGCTACACCTTC. The J gene is TRBJ1-2, the V gene TRBV19; a possible D gene is TRBD1 (6 bases). This CDR3 contains 14 residues. The germline CDR1 and CDR2 sequences are LNHDA and SQIVND (reference sequence). With 4 bases removed from V and 0 bases from J, the gap between germline ends came to 9 bases.

The V and J genes are TRBV12-3 or TRBV12-4 and TRBJ1-2; no clear D gene. V lost 5 bases to trimming and J lost 5 bases, with 9 bases between them. CDR3 size: 12 residues. CDR3 amino acids: CASSTLQYGYTF. CDR3 DNA sequence: TGTGCCAGCAGTACGCTACAATATGGCTACACCTTC.

The genes are TRBV13 and TRBJ2-6; perhaps TRBD1 as D (6 bases). The CDR3 contains 15 residues. Per germline, CDR1 PRHDT and CDR2 FYEKMQ (reference sequence). Deletions cut 3 bases from V and 0 bases from J, with 6 bases between. The CDR3 sequence is CASSLDSSGANVLTF. The CDR3 DNA is TGTGCCAGCAGCTTGGACAGCTCTGGGGCCAACGTCCTGACTTTC.